This entry features one T cell receptor (beta chain) sequence. The antigen is undetermined. Replicate PCRs run on sorted subsets employed around 200 ng DNA, 25,000 to 35,000 T cell genomes. Using immunoSEQ multiplex PCR, the repertoire was profiled, and TCRdb retains in-frame clones only, with some absent. Of about 2 million clones listed, about 95% are singletons. The data derive from a study of shared clonotypes between healthy human individuals. The overall study: Per donor, CD8 memory used one plate, CD8 naive used two, CD4 memory used three and CD4 naive used three. Regarding the study as a whole: Non-shared clonotypes had lower generation probabilities than those shared by all four donors. Owing to a small donor count, the genetic and exposure-history diversity represented was limited.

Naive CD8 cells, CD45RO-negative and positively selected for CCR7, excluded terminally differentiated effector memory CD45RA+ cells. The V gene's germline CDR1 is MNHEY and CDR2 SMNVEV (reference sequence). V lost 8 bases and J lost 0; bases outside the gene matches: 7. The CDR3 spans 15 residues. The rearrangement joins TRBV27 to TRBJ1-1; 9 nucleotides match TRBD1. The TCR sequence derives from a man younger than 35 in good health. Source material: naive CD8+ T cells sorted from blood. As DNA, the CDR3 is TGTGCCAGCCTCCCGGGACAGGGACTGAACACTGAAGCTTTCTTT. Amino acid sequence: CASLPGQGLNTEAFF.